Here is one T cell receptor beta chain with its context. The data originate from a study of blood T cell repertoires in COVID-19. Study as a whole: PBMCs, B-cell-depleted T cells, or T cells provided the cDNA or gDNA that made up the material.

The CDR3 runs 14 residues. In germline, CDR1 is SGHRS, CDR2 YFSETQ. The ends were cut back, 0 bases at V and 2 bases at J, with 8 bases in the middle. In the original workflow: From reference gene primer amplification, estimates of nucleated cell counts were derived. This table comes from immunoSEQ multiplex PCR, and its TCRdb copy is limited to in-frame clones, with some not included. V and J calls and clone size are those listed in that table; D and trimming were worked out from the DNA. Among around 260,000 clones, roughly 90% were seen once, and the ten largest hold approximately 0.7%. The clonotype originates from a human donor in a cohort sampled during active COVID-19. The chain is built from TRBV5-1 and TRBJ1-2, with a weak D call TRBD1 (5 bases). Sequencing input: peripheral blood. In nucleotides, the CDR3 is TGCGCCAGCAGCTTGGAGCAGGGAAACTATGGCTACACCTTC. It specifies CASSLEQGNYGYTF.